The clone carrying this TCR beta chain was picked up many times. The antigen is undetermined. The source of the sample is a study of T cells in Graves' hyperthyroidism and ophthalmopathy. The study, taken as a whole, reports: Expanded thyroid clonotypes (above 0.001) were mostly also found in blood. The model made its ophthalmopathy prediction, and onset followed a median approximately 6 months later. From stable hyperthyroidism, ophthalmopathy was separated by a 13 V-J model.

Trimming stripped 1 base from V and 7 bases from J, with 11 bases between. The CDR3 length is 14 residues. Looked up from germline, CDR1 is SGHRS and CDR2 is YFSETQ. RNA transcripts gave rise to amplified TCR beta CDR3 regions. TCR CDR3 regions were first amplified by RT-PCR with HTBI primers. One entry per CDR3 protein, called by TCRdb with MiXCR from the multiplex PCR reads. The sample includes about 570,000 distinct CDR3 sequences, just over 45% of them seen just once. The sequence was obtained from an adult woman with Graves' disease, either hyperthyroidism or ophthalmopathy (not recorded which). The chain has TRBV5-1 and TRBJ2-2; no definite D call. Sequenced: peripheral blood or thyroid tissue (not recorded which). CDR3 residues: CASSLRRDRGELFF. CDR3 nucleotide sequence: TGCGCCAGCAGCTTGCGACGAGACCGCGGGGAGCTGTTTTTT.